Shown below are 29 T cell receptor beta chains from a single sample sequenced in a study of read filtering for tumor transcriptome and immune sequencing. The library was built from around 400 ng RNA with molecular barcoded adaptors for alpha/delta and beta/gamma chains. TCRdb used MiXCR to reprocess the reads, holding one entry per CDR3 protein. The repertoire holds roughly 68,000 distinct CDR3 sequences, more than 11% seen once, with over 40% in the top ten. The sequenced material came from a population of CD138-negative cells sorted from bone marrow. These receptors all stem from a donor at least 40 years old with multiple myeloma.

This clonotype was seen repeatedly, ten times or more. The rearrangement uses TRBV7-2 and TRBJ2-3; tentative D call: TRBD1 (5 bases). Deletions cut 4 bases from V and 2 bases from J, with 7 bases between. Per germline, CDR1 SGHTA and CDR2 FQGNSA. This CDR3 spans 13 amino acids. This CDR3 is CASSSQVTDTQYF. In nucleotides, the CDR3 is TGTGCCAGCAGCTCACAGGTCACAGATACGCAGTATTTT. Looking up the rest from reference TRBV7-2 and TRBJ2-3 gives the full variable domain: GAGVSQSPSNKVTEKGKDVELRCDPISGHTALYWYRQSLGQGLEFLIYFQGNSAPDKSGLPSDRFSAERTGGSVSTLTIQRTQQEDSAVYLCASSSQVTDTQYFGPGTRLTVL.

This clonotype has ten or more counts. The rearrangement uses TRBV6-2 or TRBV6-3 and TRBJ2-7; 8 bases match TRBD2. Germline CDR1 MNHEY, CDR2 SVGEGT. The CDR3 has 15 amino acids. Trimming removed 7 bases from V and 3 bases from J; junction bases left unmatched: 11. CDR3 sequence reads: CASTPSGGRLYEQYF. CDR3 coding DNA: TGTGCCAGCACCCCCTCGGGGGGGCGCCTCTACGAGCAGTACTTC.

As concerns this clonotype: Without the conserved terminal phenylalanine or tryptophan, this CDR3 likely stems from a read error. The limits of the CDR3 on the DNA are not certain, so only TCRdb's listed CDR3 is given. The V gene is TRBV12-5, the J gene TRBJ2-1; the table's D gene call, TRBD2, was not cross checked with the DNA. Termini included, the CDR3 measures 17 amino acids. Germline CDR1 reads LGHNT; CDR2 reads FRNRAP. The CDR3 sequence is CASGLGVAGVGLIEQLY.

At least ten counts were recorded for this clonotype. CDR3 protein: CASSPGTSASSGTDTQYF. The CDR3 DNA sequence: TGCGCCAGCAGCCCCGGGACTAGCGCAAGCTCGGGCACAGATACGCAGTATTTT. The rearrangement joins TRBV4-3 to TRBJ2-3; TRBD2 matches at 10 bases. The trim removed 4 bases at V and 1 base at J, leaving 11 bases unmatched. The CDR3 totals 18 residues. CDR1 LGHNA and CDR2 YSLEER come from the germline V gene.

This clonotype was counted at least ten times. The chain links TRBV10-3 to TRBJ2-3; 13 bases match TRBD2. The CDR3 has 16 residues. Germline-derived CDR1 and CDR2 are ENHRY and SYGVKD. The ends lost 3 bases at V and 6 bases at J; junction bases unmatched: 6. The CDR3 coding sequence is TGTGCCATCAGTGACGCTGGGACTAGCGGGACGGATACGCAGTATTTT. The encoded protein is CAISDAGTSGTDTQYF.

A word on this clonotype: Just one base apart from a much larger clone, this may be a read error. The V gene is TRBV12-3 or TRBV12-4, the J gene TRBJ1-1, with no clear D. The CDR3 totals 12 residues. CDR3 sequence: CVSSPGVTEAFF. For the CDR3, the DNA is TGTGTCAGCAGCCCGGGAGTCACTGAAGCTTTCTTT.

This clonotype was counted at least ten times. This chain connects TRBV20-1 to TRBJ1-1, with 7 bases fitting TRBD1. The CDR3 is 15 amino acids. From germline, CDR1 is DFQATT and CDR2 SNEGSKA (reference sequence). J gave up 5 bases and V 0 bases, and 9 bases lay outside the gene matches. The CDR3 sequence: CSARDPGARGTEAFF. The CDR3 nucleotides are TGCAGTGCTAGAGATCCCGGGGCCAGGGGGACTGAAGCTTTCTTT.

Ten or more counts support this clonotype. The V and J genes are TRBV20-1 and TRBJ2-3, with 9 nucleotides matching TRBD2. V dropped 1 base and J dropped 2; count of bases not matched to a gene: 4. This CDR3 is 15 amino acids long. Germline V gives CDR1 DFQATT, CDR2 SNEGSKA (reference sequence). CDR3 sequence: CSARGLADLTDTQYF. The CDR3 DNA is TGCAGTGCTAGAGGACTAGCGGATCTCACAGATACGCAGTATTTT.

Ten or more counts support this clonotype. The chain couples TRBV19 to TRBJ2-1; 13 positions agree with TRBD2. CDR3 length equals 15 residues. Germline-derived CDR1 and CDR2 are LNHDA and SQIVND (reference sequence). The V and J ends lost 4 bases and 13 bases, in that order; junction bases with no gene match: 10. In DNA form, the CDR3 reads TGTGCCAGTAGTACCAGGACTAGCGGGAGCTTGAATCAGTTCTTC. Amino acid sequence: CASSTRTSGSLNQFF.

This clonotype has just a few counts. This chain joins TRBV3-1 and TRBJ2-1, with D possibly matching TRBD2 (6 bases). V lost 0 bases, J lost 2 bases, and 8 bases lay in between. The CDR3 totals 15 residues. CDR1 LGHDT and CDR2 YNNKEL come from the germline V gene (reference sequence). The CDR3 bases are TGTGCCAGCAGCCAAGACTCTAGCGCCTACAATGAGCAGTTCTTC. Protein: CASSQDSSAYNEQFF.

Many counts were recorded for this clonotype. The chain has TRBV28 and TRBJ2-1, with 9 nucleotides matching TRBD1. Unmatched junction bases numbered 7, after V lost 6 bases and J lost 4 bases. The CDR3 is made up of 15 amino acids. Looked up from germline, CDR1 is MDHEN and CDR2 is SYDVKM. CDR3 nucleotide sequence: TGTGCCAGCAGCTCTACAGGGGGCAATTACAATGAGCAGTTCTTC. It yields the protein CASSSTGGNYNEQFF.

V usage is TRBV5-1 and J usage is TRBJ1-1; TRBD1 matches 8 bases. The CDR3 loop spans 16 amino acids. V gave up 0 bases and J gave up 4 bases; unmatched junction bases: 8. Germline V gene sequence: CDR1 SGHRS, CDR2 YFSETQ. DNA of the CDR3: TGCGCCAGCAGCTTGGGTGGGTCGGGACAGGCCACTGAAGCTTTCTTT. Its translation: CASSLGGSGQATEAFF.

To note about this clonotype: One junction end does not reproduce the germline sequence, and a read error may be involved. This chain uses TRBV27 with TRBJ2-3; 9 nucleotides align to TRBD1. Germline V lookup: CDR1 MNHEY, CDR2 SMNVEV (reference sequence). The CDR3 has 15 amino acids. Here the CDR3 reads CASTLQGANTVTQYF. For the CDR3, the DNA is TGTGCCAGCACCCTACAGGGGGCGAACACAGTTACGCAGTATTTT.

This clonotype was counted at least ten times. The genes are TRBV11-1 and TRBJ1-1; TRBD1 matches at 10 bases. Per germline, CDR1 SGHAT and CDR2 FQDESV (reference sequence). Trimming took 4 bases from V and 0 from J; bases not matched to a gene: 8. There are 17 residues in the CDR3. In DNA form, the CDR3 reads TGTGCCAGCAGCTCCGGACAGGGGGGAAGGATGAACACTGAAGCTTTCTTT. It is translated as CASSSGQGGRMNTEAFF.

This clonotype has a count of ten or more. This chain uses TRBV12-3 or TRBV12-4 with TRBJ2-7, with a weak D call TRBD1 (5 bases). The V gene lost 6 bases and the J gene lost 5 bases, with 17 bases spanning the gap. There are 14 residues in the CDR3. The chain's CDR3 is CASSLDIGRHEQYF. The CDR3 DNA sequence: TGTGCCAGCAGCCTGGACATAGGGCGCCACGAGCAGTACTTC.

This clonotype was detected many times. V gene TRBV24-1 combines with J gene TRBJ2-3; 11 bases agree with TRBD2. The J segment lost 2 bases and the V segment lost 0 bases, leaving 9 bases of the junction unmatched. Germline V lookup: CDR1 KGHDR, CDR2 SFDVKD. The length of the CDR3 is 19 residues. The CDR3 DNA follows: TGTGCCACCAGTGATTTGTGGGGGACTAGCGGATTCGACACAGATACGCAGTATTTT. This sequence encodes CATSDLWGTSGFDTDTQYF.

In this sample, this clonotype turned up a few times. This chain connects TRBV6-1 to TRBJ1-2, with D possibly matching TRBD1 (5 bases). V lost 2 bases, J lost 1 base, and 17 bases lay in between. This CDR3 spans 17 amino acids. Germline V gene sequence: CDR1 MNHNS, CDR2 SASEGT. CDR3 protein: CASSEKKAGRFNYGYTF. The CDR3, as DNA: TGTGCCAGCAGTGAAAAAAAGGCAGGGAGATTTAACTATGGCTACACCTTC.

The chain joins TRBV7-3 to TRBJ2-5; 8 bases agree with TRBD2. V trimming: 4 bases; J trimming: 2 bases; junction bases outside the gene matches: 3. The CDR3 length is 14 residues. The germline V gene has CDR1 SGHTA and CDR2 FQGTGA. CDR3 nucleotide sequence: TGTGCCAGCAGCTCGTCTAGCGGGCAAGAGACCCAGTACTTC. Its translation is CASSSSSGQETQYF. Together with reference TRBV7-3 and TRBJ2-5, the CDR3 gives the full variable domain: GAGVSQTPSNKVTEKGKYVELRCDPISGHTALYWYRQSLGQGPEFLIYFQGTGAADDSGLPNDRFFAVRPEGSVSTLKIQRTERGDSAVYLCASSSSSGQETQYFGPGTRLLVL.

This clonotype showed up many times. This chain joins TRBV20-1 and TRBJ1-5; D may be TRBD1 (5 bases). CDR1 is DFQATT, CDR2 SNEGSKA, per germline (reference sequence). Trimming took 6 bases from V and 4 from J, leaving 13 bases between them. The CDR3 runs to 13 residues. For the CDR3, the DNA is TGCAGTGCCGAACAGGTATTAAATCAGCCCCAGCATTTT. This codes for CSAEQVLNQPQHF.

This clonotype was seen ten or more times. Written as DNA, the CDR3 is TGTGCCAGCAGTGAGGGCCTCCGGGACCTTTACAATGAGCAGTTCTTC. Its protein is CASSEGLRDLYNEQFF. This rearrangement joins TRBV6-1 to TRBJ2-1; either TRBD1 or TRBD2 may supply D (5 bases each). CDR3 length: 16 residues. V was clipped by 3 bases and J by 4 bases, with 16 bases between them. Germline CDR1 MNHNS, CDR2 SASEGT.

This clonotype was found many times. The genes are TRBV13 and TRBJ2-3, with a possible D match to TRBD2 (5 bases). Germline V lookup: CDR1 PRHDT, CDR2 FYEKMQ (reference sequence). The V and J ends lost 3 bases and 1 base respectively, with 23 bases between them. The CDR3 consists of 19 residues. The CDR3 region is CASSFILGYMYLGTDTQYF. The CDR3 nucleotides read TGTGCCAGCAGCTTCATACTAGGCTACATGTACCTAGGCACAGATACGCAGTATTTT.

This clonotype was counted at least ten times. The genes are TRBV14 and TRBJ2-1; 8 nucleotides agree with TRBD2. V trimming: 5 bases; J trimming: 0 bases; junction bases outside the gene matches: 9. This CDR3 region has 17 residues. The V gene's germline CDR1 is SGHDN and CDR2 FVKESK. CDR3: CASSTFMSGSSYNEQFF. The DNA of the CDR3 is TGTGCCAGCAGCACCTTCATGAGCGGGAGCTCCTACAATGAGCAGTTCTTC.

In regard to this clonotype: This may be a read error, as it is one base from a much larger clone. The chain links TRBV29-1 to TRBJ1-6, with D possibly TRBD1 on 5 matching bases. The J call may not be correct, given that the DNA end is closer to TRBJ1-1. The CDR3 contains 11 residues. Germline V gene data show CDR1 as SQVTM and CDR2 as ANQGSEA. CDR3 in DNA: TGCAGCATCGATGTGGGACCTGGGGCTTTCTTT. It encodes CSIDVGPGAFF.

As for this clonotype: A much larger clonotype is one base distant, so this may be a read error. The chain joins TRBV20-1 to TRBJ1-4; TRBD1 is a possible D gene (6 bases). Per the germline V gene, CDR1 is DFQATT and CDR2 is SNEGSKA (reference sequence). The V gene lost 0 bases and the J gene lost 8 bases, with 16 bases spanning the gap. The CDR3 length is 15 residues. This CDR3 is CSARDSTGVWEKLFF. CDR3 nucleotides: TGCAGTGCTAGAGATTCGACAGGAGTATGGGAAAAACTGTTTTTT.

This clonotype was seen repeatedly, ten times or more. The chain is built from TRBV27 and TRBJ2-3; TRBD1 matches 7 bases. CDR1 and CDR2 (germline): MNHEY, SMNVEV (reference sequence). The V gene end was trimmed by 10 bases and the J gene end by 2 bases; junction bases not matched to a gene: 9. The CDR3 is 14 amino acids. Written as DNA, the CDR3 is TGTGCCACCCTTCCGGGACAGTTCACAGATACGCAGTATTTT. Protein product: CATLPGQFTDTQYF.

The CDR3 sequence is CASSPPGTSGSDEQYF. The CDR3 bases are TGTGCCAGCTCACCACCGGGGACTAGCGGGAGTGACGAGCAGTACTTC. The V and J genes are TRBV18 and TRBJ2-7, with 14 bases lining up with TRBD2. Germline assignment: CDR1 KGHSH and CDR2 LQKENI. After removal of 0 bases from V and 5 bases from J, the junction contained 3 bases not matched to a gene. CDR3 length: 16 amino acids.

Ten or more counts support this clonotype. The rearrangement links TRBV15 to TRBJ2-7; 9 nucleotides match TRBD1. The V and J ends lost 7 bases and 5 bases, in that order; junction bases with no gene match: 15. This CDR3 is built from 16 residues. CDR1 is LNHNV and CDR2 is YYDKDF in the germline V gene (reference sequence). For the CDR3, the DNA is TGTGCCACCACCCCACCGCCGGGACAGGGTTCCCACGAGCAGTACTTC. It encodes CATTPPPGQGSHEQYF.

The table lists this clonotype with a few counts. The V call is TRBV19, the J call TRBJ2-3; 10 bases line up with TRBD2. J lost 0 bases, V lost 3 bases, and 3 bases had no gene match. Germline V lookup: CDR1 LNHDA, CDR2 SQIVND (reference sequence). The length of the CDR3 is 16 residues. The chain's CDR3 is CASSILAGGSTDTQYF. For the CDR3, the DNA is TGTGCCAGTAGTATTTTAGCGGGAGGTAGCACAGATACGCAGTATTTT.

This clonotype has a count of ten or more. CDR3 DNA: TGTGCCAGCAGTACCCGGCCAGCCGGCATGGATAGCAATCAGCCCCAGCATTTT. It is translated as CASSTRPAGMDSNQPQHF. V usage is TRBV6-2 or TRBV6-3 and J usage is TRBJ1-5; D is unresolved. The CDR3 is 18 amino acids. Trimming pared 5 bases from V and 0 bases from J, leaving 20 bases between. From germline, CDR1 is MNHEY and CDR2 SVGEGT.